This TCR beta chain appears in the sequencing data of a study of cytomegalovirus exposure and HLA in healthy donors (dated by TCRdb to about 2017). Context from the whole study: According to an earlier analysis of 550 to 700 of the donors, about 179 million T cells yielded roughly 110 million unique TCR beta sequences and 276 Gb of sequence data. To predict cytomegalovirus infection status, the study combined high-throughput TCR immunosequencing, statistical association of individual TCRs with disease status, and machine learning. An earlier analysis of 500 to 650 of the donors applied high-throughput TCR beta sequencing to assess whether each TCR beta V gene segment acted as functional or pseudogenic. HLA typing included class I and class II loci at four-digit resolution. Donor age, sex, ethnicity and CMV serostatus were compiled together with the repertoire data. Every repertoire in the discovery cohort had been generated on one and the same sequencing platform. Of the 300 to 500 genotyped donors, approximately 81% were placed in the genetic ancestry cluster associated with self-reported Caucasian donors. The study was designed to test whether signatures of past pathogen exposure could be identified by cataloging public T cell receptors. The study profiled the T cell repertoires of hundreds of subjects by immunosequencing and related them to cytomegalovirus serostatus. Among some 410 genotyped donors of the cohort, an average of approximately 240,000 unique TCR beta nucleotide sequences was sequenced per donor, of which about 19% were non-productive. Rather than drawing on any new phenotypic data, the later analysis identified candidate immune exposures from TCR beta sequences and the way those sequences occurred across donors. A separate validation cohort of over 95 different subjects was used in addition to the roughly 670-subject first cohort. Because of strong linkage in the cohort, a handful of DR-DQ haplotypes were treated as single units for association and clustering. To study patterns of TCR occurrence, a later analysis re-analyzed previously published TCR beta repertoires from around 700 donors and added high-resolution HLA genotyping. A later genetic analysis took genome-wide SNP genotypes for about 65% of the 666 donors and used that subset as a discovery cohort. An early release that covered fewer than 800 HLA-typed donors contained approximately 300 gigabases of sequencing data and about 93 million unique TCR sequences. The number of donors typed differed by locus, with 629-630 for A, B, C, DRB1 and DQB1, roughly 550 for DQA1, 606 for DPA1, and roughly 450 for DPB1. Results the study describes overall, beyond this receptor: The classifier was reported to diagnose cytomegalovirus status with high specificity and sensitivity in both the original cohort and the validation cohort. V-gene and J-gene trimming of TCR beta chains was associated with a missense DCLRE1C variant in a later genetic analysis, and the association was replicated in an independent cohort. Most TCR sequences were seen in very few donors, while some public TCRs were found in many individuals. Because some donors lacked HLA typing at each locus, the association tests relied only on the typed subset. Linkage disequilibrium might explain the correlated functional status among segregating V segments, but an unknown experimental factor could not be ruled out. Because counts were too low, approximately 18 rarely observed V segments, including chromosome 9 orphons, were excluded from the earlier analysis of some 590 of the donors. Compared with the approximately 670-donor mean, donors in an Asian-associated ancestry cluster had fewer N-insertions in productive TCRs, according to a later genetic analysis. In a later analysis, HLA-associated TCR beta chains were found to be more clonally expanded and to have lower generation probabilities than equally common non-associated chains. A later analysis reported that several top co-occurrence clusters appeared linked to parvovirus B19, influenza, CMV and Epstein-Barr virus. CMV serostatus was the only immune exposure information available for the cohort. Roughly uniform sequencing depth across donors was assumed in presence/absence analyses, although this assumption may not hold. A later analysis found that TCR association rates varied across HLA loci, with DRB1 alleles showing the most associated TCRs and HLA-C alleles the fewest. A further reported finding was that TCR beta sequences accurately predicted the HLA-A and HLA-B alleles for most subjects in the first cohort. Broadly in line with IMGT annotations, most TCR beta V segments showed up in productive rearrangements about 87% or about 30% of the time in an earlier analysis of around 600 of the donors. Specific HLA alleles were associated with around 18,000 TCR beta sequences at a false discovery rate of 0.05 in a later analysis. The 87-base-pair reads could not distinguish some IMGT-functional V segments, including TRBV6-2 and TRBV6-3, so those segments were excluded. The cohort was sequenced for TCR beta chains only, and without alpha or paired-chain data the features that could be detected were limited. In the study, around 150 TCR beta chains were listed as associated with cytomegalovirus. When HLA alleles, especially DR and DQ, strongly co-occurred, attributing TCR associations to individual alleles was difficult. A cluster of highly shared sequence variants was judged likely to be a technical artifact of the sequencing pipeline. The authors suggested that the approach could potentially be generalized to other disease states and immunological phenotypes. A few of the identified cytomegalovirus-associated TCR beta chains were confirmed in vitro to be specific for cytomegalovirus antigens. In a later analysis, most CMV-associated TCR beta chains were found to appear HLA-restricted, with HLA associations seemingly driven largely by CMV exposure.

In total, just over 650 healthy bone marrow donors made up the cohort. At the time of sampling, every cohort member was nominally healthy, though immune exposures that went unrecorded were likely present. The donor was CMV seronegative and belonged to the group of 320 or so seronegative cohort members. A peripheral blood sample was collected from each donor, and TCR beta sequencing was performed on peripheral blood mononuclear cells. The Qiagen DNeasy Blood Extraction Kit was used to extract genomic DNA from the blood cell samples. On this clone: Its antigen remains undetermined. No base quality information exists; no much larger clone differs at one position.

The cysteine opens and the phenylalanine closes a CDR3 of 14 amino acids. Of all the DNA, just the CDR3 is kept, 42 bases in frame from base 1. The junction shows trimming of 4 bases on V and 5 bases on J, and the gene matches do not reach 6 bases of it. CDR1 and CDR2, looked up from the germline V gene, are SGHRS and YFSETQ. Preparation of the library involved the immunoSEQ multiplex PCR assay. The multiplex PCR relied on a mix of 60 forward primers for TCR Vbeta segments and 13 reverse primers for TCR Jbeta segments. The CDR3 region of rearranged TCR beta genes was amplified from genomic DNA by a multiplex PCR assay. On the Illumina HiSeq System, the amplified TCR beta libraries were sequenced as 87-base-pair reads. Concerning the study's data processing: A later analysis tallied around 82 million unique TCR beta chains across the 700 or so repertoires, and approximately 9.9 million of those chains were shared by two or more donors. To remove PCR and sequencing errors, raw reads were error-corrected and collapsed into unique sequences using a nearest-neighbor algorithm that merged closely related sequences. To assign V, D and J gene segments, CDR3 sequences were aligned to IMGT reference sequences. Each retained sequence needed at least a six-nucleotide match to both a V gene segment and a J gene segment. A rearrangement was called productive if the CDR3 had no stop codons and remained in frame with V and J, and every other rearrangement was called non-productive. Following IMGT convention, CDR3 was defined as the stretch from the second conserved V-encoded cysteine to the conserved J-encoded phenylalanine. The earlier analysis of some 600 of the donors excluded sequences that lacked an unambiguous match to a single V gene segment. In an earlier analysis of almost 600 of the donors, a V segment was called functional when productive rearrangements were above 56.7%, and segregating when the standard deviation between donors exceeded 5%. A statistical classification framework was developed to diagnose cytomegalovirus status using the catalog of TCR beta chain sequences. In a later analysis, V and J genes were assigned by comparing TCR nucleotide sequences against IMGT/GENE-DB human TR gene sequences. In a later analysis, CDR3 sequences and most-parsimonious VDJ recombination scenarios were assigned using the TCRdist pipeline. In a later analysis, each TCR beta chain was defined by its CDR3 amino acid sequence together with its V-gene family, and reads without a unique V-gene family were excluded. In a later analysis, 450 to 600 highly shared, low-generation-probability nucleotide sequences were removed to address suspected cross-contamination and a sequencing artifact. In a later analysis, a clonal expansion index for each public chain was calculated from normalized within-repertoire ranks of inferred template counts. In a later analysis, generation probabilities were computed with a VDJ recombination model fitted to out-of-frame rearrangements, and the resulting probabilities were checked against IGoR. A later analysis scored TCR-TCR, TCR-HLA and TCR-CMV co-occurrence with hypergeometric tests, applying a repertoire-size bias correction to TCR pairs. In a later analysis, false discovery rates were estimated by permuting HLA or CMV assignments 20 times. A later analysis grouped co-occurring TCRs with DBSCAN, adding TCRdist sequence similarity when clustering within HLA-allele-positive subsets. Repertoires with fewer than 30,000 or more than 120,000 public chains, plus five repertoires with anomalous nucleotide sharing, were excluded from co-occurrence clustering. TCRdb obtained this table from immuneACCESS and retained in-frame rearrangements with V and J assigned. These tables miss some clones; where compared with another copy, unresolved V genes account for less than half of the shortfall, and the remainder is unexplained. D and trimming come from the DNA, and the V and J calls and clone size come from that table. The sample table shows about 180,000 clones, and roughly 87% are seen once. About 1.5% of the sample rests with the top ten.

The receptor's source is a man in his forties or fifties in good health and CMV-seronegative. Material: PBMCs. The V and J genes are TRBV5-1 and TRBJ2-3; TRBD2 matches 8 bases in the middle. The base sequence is TGCGCCAGCAGCCCGACCGGGGGGGGAGATACGCAGTATTTT. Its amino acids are CASSPTGGGDTQYF.